The 10 T cell receptor beta chains reported below all come from one sample, sequenced in a study of monozygotic twins with inflammatory bowel disease. Each CDR3 protein gets one entry in TCRdb, which reprocessed the 5' RACE reads and gives no DNA. Recorded here are some 330,000 distinct CDR3 sequences; the top ten clones represent 5.6%. Sequenced input: blood. The source is a human donor with ulcerative colitis or Crohn's disease, or a healthy co-twin of an affected twin (not recorded which).

V gene TRBV3-1 combines with J gene TRBJ1-5. The CDR3 runs 14 residues. The germline V gene has CDR1 LGHDT and CDR2 YNNKEL (reference sequence). CDR3: CASSRKGVSQPQHF. Based on the CDR3 plus reference TRBV3-1 and TRBJ1-5, the full variable domain is DTAVSQTPKYLVTQMGNDKSIKCEQNLGHDTMYWYKQDSKKFLKIMFSYNNKELIINETVPNRFSPKSPDKAHLNLHINSLELGDSAVYFCASSRKGVSQPQHFGDGTRLSIL.

V usage is TRBV19 and J usage is TRBJ1-1. CDR1 and CDR2 (germline): LNHDA, SQIVND (reference sequence). The CDR3 length is 13 residues. The CDR3 here is CASSTRRSSEAFF.

The J gene is TRBJ2-5, the V gene TRBV5-4; TCRdb outputs TRBD2, but without DNA this stays unchecked. CDR3 length: 17 residues. Germline CDR1 reads SGHNT; CDR2 reads YYREEE (reference sequence). The CDR3 protein is CASSSPGLSGEQETQYF.

This chain uses TRBV5-1 with TRBJ2-7; TCRdb reports TRBD1, a call that lacks DNA to check it against. CDR3 length: 13 residues. The germline CDR1 and CDR2 sequences are SGHRS and YFSETQ. The CDR3 protein is CASGAEDSYEQYF.

This sequence joins TRBV10-3 and TRBJ2-3; TCRdb designates TRBD1, a call that cannot be tested without DNA. This CDR3 contains 12 residues. Germline CDR1 is ENHRY and CDR2 is SYGVKD. The CDR3 region is CAISGTDTTQYF.

The rearrangement links TRBV12-5 to TRBJ2-7; the D gene TCRdb calls, TRBD1, cannot be checked with no DNA. CDR1 and CDR2 from the germline V gene are LGHNT and FRNRAP. This CDR3 has 13 amino acids. CDR3 in amino acids: CARAPQDSYEQYF.

The chain is built from TRBV5-6 and TRBJ2-5; TCRdb outputs TRBD1, but without DNA this stays unchecked. The CDR3 is 15 residues long. Germline V CDR1 and CDR2: SGHDT, YYEEEE. CDR3 protein: CASSLGQGGLETQYF.

The chain is built from TRBV27 and TRBJ2-6; TCRdb's assignment of TRBD1 cannot be checked, as there is no DNA. CDR3 length: 16 residues. The germline CDR1 and CDR2 sequences are MNHEY and SMNVEV (reference sequence). This chain's CDR3 is CASRHYRDSGANVLTF.

This chain links TRBV20-1 with TRBJ2-5. The CDR3 totals 12 residues. CDR1 and CDR2 (germline): DFQATT, SNEGSKA (reference sequence). The CDR3 is CSPTGGRETQYF.

V is TRBV2 and J is TRBJ2-7; lacking DNA, the TRBD1 call made by TCRdb goes unchecked. The germline V gene has CDR1 SNHLY and CDR2 FYNNEI. This CDR3 region has 14 residues. CDR3 sequence: CASTQIQGSNEQYF.